Presented here are 17 T cell receptor beta chains from one specimen sequenced in a study of blood T cell repertoires in COVID-19. Generated by immunoSEQ multiplex PCR, the TCRdb table keeps only in-frame clones and is missing some. Found here are roughly 54,000 clones, roughly 84% of them singletons; the top ten hold roughly 3%. The sequenced material came from peripheral blood. These receptors were collected from a man in his fifties with acute or convalescent COVID-19.

The sample holds one count of this clone. This rearrangement joins TRBV2 to TRBJ2-5, with TRBD2 matching over 9 bases. The CDR3 totals 13 residues. V lost 8 bases, J lost 4 bases, and 5 bases stayed unmatched. Germline V lookup: CDR1 SNHLY, CDR2 FYNNEI. In nucleotides, the CDR3 is TGTGCCAGCGGGCTAGCGGGGAGAGAGACCCAGTACTTC. It codes for CASGLAGRETQYF.

The chain employs TRBV4-2 and TRBJ2-2; 8 positions match TRBD2. This CDR3 has 18 residues. V was pared by 0 bases and J by 0 bases, with 6 bases of the junction left unmatched. The germline V gene has CDR1 LGHNA and CDR2 YNFKEQ. As DNA, the CDR3 is TGTGCCAGCAGCCAAGATGCCCTAGCGGGCCCGAACACCGGGGAGCTGTTTTTT. Translating gives CASSQDALAGPNTGELFF.

The rearrangement links TRBV29-1 to TRBJ1-1, with 9 bases identical to TRBD1. Germline trimming cut 4 bases from V and 0 bases from J; bases unmatched to any gene: 6. The CDR3 length is 15 residues. Germline values: CDR1 SQVTM, CDR2 ANQGSEA. The CDR3 reads CSVGGTGGLNTEAFF. CDR3 DNA sequence: TGCAGCGTTGGAGGAACAGGGGGCCTGAACACTGAAGCTTTCTTT.

This chain uses TRBV14 with TRBJ2-3; 8 bases are a match to TRBD1. V dropped 4 bases and J dropped 4; count of bases not matched to a gene: 10. The CDR3 length is 16 residues. CDR1 is SGHDN, CDR2 FVKESK, per germline. The CDR3 protein is CASSPWTGRIADTQYF. In DNA, the CDR3 is TGTGCCAGCAGCCCCTGGACAGGGAGGATCGCAGATACGCAGTATTTT.

This clone appeared a few times. The chain joins TRBV2 to TRBJ1-5; 8 nucleotides match TRBD1. CDR1 is SNHLY and CDR2 is FYNNEI in the germline V gene. The CDR3 runs 14 residues. The trim removed 2 bases at V and 7 bases at J, leaving 4 bases unmatched. The CDR3 nucleotides are TGTGCCAGCAGTGAAAACAGGGGGGGACAGCCCCAGCATTTT. Amino acids: CASSENRGGQPQHF.

The V and J genes are TRBV29-1 and TRBJ1-1; D may be TRBD1 (6 bases). Germline loops: CDR1 SQVTM, CDR2 ANQGSEA. V was trimmed by 6 bases and J by 4 bases, leaving 12 bases between them. The CDR3 contains 12 residues. CDR3 sequence (DNA): TGCAGCGTGCGTCAGGGGCCCACTGAAGCTTTCTTT. Residues: CSVRQGPTEAFF. Filled out from reference TRBV29-1 and TRBJ1-1, the complete variable domain reads SAVISQKPSRDICQRGTSLTIQCQVDSQVTMMFWYRQQPGQSLTLIATANQGSEATYESGFVIDKFPISRPNLTFSTLTVSNMSPEDSSIYLCSVRQGPTEAFFGQGTRLTVV.

V and J are TRBV5-6 and TRBJ1-1; D remains unclear. V lost 0 bases and J lost 7, with 7 bases in between. The CDR3 loop spans 12 amino acids. CDR1 SGHDT and CDR2 YYEEEE come from the germline V gene. DNA of the CDR3: TGTGCCAGCAGCTTGGTGGGCCTTGAAGCTTTCTTT. It translates to CASSLVGLEAFF.

This CDR3 reads CASSKGQGASPLHF. The CDR3 coding sequence is TGTGCCAGCAGCAAAGGACAGGGGGCTTCACCCCTCCACTTT. The V gene is TRBV2, the J gene TRBJ1-6, with 11 bases identical to TRBD1. Trimming took 6 bases from V and 9 from J; bases not matched to a gene: 4. The germline CDR1 and CDR2 sequences are SNHLY and FYNNEI. The CDR3 runs to 14 residues.

The chain couples TRBV19 to TRBJ2-1, with 9 bases identical to TRBD2. The germline gives CDR1 LNHDA, CDR2 SQIVND (reference sequence). Losses at the gene ends were 9 bases for V and 5 bases for J; bases not matched to a gene: 5. The CDR3 covers 13 residues. The CDR3 loop reads CASRLAEDNEQFF. CDR3 nucleotide sequence: TGTGCCAGCCGACTAGCGGAGGACAATGAGCAGTTCTTC.

This clone was seen a few times. The rearrangement joins TRBV19 to TRBJ2-7, with a weak D call TRBD1 (6 bases). V was clipped by 5 bases and J by 6 bases, with 11 bases between them. The CDR3 covers 12 residues. Per the germline V gene, CDR1 is LNHDA and CDR2 is SQIVND (reference sequence). The CDR3 region has the DNA TGTGCCAGTAGTGCACAGGGTGGCGAGCAGTACTTC. This codes for CASSAQGGEQYF.

This clone was detected once. V usage is TRBV5-1 and J usage is TRBJ2-3; the D gene is possibly TRBD2 (5 bases). This CDR3 is built from 14 residues. V lost 2 bases and J lost 4, with 11 bases in between. Germline-derived CDR1 and CDR2 are SGHRS and YFSETQ. The CDR3 nucleotides read TGCGCCAGCAGCTTTTCTTCCGGGGCAGATACGCAGTATTTT. It yields the protein CASSFSSGADTQYF.

The chain couples TRBV5-6 to TRBJ2-2; D gene uncertain. From germline, CDR1 is SGHDT and CDR2 YYEEEE. The CDR3 has 14 residues. V lost 1 base and J lost 7, with 11 bases in between. CDR3 loop: CASSLNIAGGELFF. As DNA, the CDR3 is TGTGCCAGCAGCTTGAACATCGCAGGCGGGGAGCTGTTTTTT.

The V gene is TRBV27, the J gene TRBJ2-1; 7 nucleotides agree with TRBD2. V was clipped by 4 bases and J by 9 bases; unmatched bases: 12. Germline V lookup: CDR1 MNHEY, CDR2 SMNVEV (reference sequence). The CDR3 is 15 residues long. The CDR3 is CASSSGLYRRSEQFF. DNA for the CDR3: TGTGCCAGCAGTTCGGGACTATACCGACGCTCTGAGCAGTTCTTC.

V gene TRBV19 combines with J gene TRBJ2-2, with TRBD1 as a possible D gene (5 bases). V shed 9 bases and J shed 0 bases, with 17 bases lying between them. In germline, CDR1 is LNHDA, CDR2 SQIVND (reference sequence). This CDR3 is 16 amino acids long. The CDR3 here is CASGRGARSNTGELFF. CDR3 DNA sequence: TGTGCCAGCGGAAGGGGTGCGCGATCGAACACCGGGGAGCTGTTTTTT.

This chain uses TRBV11-2 with TRBJ1-1; 7 bases agree with TRBD1. Germline-derived CDR1 and CDR2 are SGHAT and FQNNGV. The CDR3 covers 14 residues. The V segment lost 5 bases and the J segment 3 bases; nucleotides outside the gene matches: 6. The CDR3 DNA is TGTGCCAGCAGCCGATCAACAGGGGACACTGAAGCTTTCTTT. Protein sequence: CASSRSTGDTEAFF. Drawing the rest from reference TRBV11-2 and TRBJ1-1, the complete variable domain is EAGVAQSPRYKIIEKRQSVAFWCNPISGHATLYWYQQILGQGPKLLIQFQNNGVVDDSQLPKDRFSAERLKGVDSTLKIQPAKLEDSAVYLCASSRSTGDTEAFFGQGTRLTVV.

This clone was detected only once. V is TRBV3-1 (or the pseudogene TRBV3-2) and J is TRBJ2-2, with D possibly being TRBD1 (6 bases). Germline loops: CDR1 LGHDT, CDR2 YNNKEL (reference sequence). V was trimmed by 4 bases and J by 1 base, leaving 10 bases between them. This CDR3 spans 15 amino acids. In DNA form, the CDR3 reads TGTGCCAGCAGCCGGGGACATCTGAACACCGGGGAGCTGTTTTTT. It specifies CASSRGHLNTGELFF.

This clone has just one count. This chain connects TRBV7-3 to TRBJ2-1; a weak D match, TRBD1 (6 bases). The V gene's germline CDR1 is SGHTA and CDR2 FQGTGA. Trimming took off 4 bases at V and 3 bases at J, with 10 bases between the two ends. The CDR3 contains 14 residues. CDR3 bases: TGTGCCAGCAGCTCAGGGGTGAGCTACAATGAGCAGTTCTTC. Encoded protein: CASSSGVSYNEQFF.